Below, 8 T cell receptor beta chains from the same sample are listed, as sequenced in a study of T cell responses to AZD1222 COVID-19 vaccine. Generated by immunoSEQ multiplex PCR, the TCRdb table keeps only in-frame clones and is missing some. The sample lists 150,000 to 160,000 clones; around nine tenths were seen once. This material consisted of peripheral blood, taken after recovery from COVID-19. These receptors were collected from an adult who had recovered from COVID-19.

The V gene is TRBV13, the J gene TRBJ2-7, with 8 bases matching TRBD1. CDR1 is PRHDT and CDR2 is FYEKMQ in the germline V gene (reference sequence). The CDR3 is 16 residues long. Losses at the gene ends were 0 bases for V and 3 bases for J; bases not matched to a gene: 7. The CDR3, as DNA: TGTGCCAGCAGCTTAGGGGCAGGGGGCCAGGGCTACGAGCAGTACTTC. Amino acids: CASSLGAGGQGYEQYF.

The chain is built from TRBV12-3 or TRBV12-4 and TRBJ2-7; D perhaps matches TRBD2 (5 bases). The CDR3 length is 13 residues. V dropped 8 bases and J dropped 5 bases, with 16 bases sitting between them. CDR3: CASGRDLRDEQYF. The CDR3 nucleotides are TGTGCCAGCGGCCGGGATTTGAGGGACGAGCAGTACTTC.

The rearrangement uses TRBV2 and TRBJ2-7; D uncertain. This CDR3 is 13 amino acids long. Trimming took off 3 bases at V and 3 bases at J, with 9 bases between the two ends. In germline, CDR1 is SNHLY, CDR2 FYNNEI. The DNA for the CDR3 is TGTGCCAGCAGTGATTTAAGAAGCTACGAGCAGTACTTC. It translates to CASSDLRSYEQYF.

The chain links TRBV7-2 to TRBJ2-5; TRBD1 might be the D (6 bases). This CDR3 is built from 15 residues. Trimming stripped 5 bases from V and 1 base from J, with 14 bases between. CDR1 and CDR2 from the germline V gene are SGHTA and FQGNSA. Here the CDR3 DNA reads TGTGCCAGCAGCCAGGGGCCAGGGACCCAAGAGACCCAGTACTTC. It encodes CASSQGPGTQETQYF.

The chain links TRBV27 to TRBJ1-1; weak D call: TRBD1 (6 bases). CDR3 length: 16 amino acids. Trimming removed 5 bases at V and 0 bases at J, with 16 bases between. Germline loops: CDR1 MNHEY, CDR2 SMNVEV (reference sequence). This chain's CDR3 is CASSLHRVGMNTEAFF. Here the CDR3 DNA reads TGTGCCAGCAGTCTTCACAGGGTAGGAATGAACACTGAAGCTTTCTTT.

This clone was seen just once. The V and J genes are TRBV4-3 and TRBJ2-3; unclear D gene. CDR3 size: 16 residues. Germline CDR1 reads LGHNA; CDR2 reads YSLEER. Trimming took off 4 bases at V and 2 bases at J, with 16 bases between the two ends. The CDR3 region is CASSPKGAPSTDTQYF. The CDR3 DNA reads TGCGCCAGCAGCCCAAAGGGTGCTCCTTCCACAGATACGCAGTATTTT.

This chain connects TRBV7-9 to TRBJ2-5; 11 bases agree with TRBD2. V lost 3 bases to trimming and J lost 0 bases; unmatched junction nucleotides: 9. The CDR3 spans 18 residues. Per germline, CDR1 SEHNR and CDR2 FQNEAQ (reference sequence). CDR3: CASSFPTSGGENQETQYF. For the CDR3, the DNA is TGTGCCAGCAGCTTCCCAACTAGCGGGGGAGAAAACCAAGAGACCCAGTACTTC.

V gene TRBV13 combines with J gene TRBJ2-1; TRBD1 agrees at 12 bases. Germline CDR1 and CDR2: PRHDT and FYEKMQ (reference sequence). V lost 5 bases, J lost 7 bases, and 21 bases stayed unmatched. The length of the CDR3 is 20 residues. DNA of the CDR3: TGTGCCAGCAGCCCCCAGGTCAGGGACAGGGGGCGGAGGCGAGTTAATGAGCAGTTCTTC. Translation: CASSPQVRDRGRRRVNEQFF.